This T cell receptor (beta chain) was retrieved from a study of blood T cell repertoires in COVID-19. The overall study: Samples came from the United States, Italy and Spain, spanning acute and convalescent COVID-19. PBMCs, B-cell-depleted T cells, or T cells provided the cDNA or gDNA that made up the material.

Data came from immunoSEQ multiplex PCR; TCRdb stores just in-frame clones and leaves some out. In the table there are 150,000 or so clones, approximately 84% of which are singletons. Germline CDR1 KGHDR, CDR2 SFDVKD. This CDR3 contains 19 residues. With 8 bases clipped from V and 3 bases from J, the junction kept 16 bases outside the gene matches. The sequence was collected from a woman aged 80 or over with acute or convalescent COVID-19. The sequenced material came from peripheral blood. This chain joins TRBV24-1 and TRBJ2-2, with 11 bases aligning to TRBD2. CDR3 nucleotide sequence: TGTGCCACCAAGTCGTATTTTAGCGGGAGGGCCTGTGACACCGGGGAGCTGTTTTTT. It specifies CATKSYFSGRACDTGELFF.